The 32 T cell receptor beta chains listed next were all sequenced from one sample in a study of T cells in women clearing cervical HPV infection. TCRdb's table, derived via immunoSEQ multiplex PCR, lists solely in-frame clones and lacks some. The table for this sample gives approximately 30,000 clones. The sequenced sample was blood buffy coat. The receptors stem from a woman between 18 and 69 years old with a cervical HPV16 infection that either progressed to CIN3+ or cleared (not recorded which).

A note on this clone: The CDR3 end is not reached by the read, which stops 3 residues before it; the germline J gene fills it in. This chain joins TRBV19 and TRBJ1-1; 8 bases fit TRBD1. Germline CDR1 reads LNHDA; CDR2 reads SQIVND (reference sequence). V shed 5 bases and J 4 bases; nucleotides not matched to a gene: 6. The CDR3 consists of 14 residues. The CDR3 reads CASSRQGMGTEAFF. CDR3 bases read: TGTGCCAGTAGTCGACAGGGGATGGGCACTGAA.

Points on this clone: The CDR3 extends 3 residues past the end of the read, so its final part is completed from the germline J gene. This chain joins TRBV19 and TRBJ1-2, with a tentative D call TRBD1 (6 bases). Trimming cost V 4 bases and J 2 bases, with 23 bases left between them. CDR3 length equals 18 residues. CDR1 LNHDA and CDR2 SQIVND come from the germline V gene (reference sequence). CDR3 protein: CASSSLTSTGLPNYGYTF. CDR3 DNA (partial): TGTGCCAGTAGTAGCCTTACAAGTACAGGGCTTCCAAACTATGGC.

With respect to this clone: The CDR3 is cut off 3 residues early in the read; its end comes from the germline J gene. V gene TRBV20-1 combines with J gene TRBJ2-3; possible D gene TRBD2, 6 bases. This CDR3 comprises 14 residues. Trimming removed 6 bases from V and 2 bases from J, with 15 bases in between. CDR1 and CDR2 from the germline V gene are DFQATT and SNEGSKA (reference sequence). The CDR3 DNA, read in part, is TGCAGTGCCTCTCACGGCGGGGACACAGATACG. Protein sequence: CSASHGGDTDT. The whole CDR3 protein reads CSASHGGDTDTQYF.

Of note for this clone: The read terminates 3 residues before the CDR3 end, so the remaining end is supplied by the germline J gene. The chain recombines TRBV6-1 with TRBJ2-6; D remains ambiguous. Germline values: CDR1 MNHNS, CDR2 SASEGT. The CDR3 length is 16 residues. Trimming stripped 4 bases from V and 0 bases from J, with 10 bases between. The CDR3 DNA, read in part, is TGTGCCAGCAGTGTGGGCGTCGACTCTGGGGCCAACGTC. The encoded protein is CASSVGVDSGANV. The whole CDR3 sequence reads CASSVGVDSGANVLTF.

With respect to this clone: The missing CDR3 end, 3 residues past where the read stops, is filled in from the germline J gene. J is TRBJ2-5 and V is TRBV9, with D tentatively TRBD1 (6 bases). Trimming stripped 0 bases from V and 5 bases from J, with 17 bases between. CDR3 length: 16 amino acids. Germline CDR1 is SGDLS and CDR2 is YYNGEE. The covered CDR3 bases are TGTGCCAGCAGCGTAGCGCGGCCAGGGGCGGACGAGACC. This sequence encodes CASSVARPGADET. The full CDR3 is CASSVARPGADETQYF.

A remark on this clone: The read gets to within 3 residues of the CDR3 end, and the germline J gene fills in the rest. The chain has TRBV7-2 and TRBJ2-1; 12 bases align to TRBD2. CDR1 is SGHTA and CDR2 is FQGNSA in the germline V gene. The CDR3 extends over 13 amino acids. Losses at the gene ends were 7 bases for V and 7 bases for J; bases not matched to a gene: 2. Partial CDR3 DNA: TGTGCCAGCACTCTAGCGGGAGGGAATGAG. Protein sequence: CASTLAGGNE. From start to end, the CDR3 is CASTLAGGNEQFF.

Regarding this clone: The CDR3 goes on 3 residues after the read ends, and that part is filled in from the germline J gene. This chain connects TRBV2 to TRBJ2-7, with D uncertain. CDR3 size: 14 residues. The germline V and J ends were trimmed by 1 base and 3 bases, with 10 bases remaining between them. Germline V gives CDR1 SNHLY, CDR2 FYNNEI. CDR3 amino acids: CASSEVAVSYEQYF. CDR3 DNA, as far as it was read: TGTGCCAGCAGTGAAGTGGCGGTCAGCTACGAG.

As regards this clone: From the germline J gene comes the end of the CDR3, since the read stops 3 residues before it. This chain links TRBV5-5 with TRBJ2-1; tentative D call: TRBD2 (5 bases). The V gene lost 4 bases and the J gene lost 6 bases, with 14 bases spanning the gap. Germline CDR1 is SGHKS and CDR2 is YYEKEE (reference sequence). The CDR3 totals 14 residues. CDR3: CASSRLVALNEQFF. The covered CDR3 bases are TGTGCCAGCAGCCGCCTAGTAGCGCTCAATGAG.

To note about this clone: The observed sequence ends 3 residues before the CDR3 terminus, with the missing tail filled in from the germline J gene. The V and J genes are TRBV9 and TRBJ1-1; no reliable D call. The CDR3 is made up of 13 amino acids. Deletions cut 3 bases from V and 4 bases from J, with 10 bases between. Per the germline V gene, CDR1 is SGDLS and CDR2 is YYNGEE. CDR3 region: CASSAIVSTEAFF. The CDR3 bases that were read are TGTGCCAGCAGCGCAATAGTGAGCACTGAA.

About this clone: The read ends 3 residues early relative to the CDR3; the germline J gene fills the gap. The rearrangement uses TRBV18 and TRBJ1-2; unclear D gene. This CDR3 is 12 amino acids long. The germline V gene has CDR1 KGHSH and CDR2 LQKENI. The DNA read from the CDR3 is TGTGCCAGCTCAGCGTCCAGGCGGGAC. It specifies CASSASRRD. The CDR3 reads in full as CASSASRRDYTF.

Remarks on this clone: Read sequence stops 3 residues before the CDR3 end, and the germline J gene provides the missing end. This sequence joins TRBV11-3 and TRBJ2-5; no clear D gene. Between the trimmed V and J ends, which lost 0 bases and 1 base, there was a span of 9 bases. Germline V gives CDR1 SGHNT, CDR2 YENEEA. CDR3 length: 15 residues. CDR3 loop: CASSLDAEFQETQYF. The part of the CDR3 DNA that was read is TGTGCCAGCAGCTTAGATGCAGAGTTCCAAGAGACC.

In the case of this clone: The DNA ends 3 residues before the CDR3 does, and the rest of the CDR3 is filled in from the germline J gene. This rearrangement joins TRBV30 to TRBJ2-2; D not certain. Trimming took 2 bases from V and 5 from J, leaving 6 bases between them. CDR3 size: 12 residues. The germline V gene encodes CDR1 GTSNPN and CDR2 SVGIG (reference sequence). The CDR3 region is CAWSSLTGELFF. The covered CDR3 bases are TGTGCCTGGAGTTCGTTGACCGGGGAG.

Worth noting for this clone: Read sequence stops 3 residues before the CDR3 end, and the germline J gene provides the missing end. The chain links TRBV7-9 to TRBJ2-1; 9 positions match TRBD1. After removal of 6 bases from V and 5 bases from J, the junction contained 8 bases not matched to a gene. The CDR3 is 15 amino acids. CDR1 is SEHNR, CDR2 FQNEAQ, per germline (reference sequence). The chain's CDR3 is CASSPTTGGHNEQFF. The part of the CDR3 DNA that was read is TGTGCCAGCAGTCCAACGACAGGGGGTCACAATGAG.

For this clone: The CDR3 end falls 3 residues outside the read, so it is completed with the germline J gene. The chain uses TRBV30 and TRBJ2-5; 9 bases agree with TRBD2. The CDR3 consists of 15 residues. V dropped 0 bases and J dropped 7; count of bases not matched to a gene: 9. Germline V gene sequence: CDR1 GTSNPN, CDR2 SVGIG (reference sequence). CDR3 DNA (partial): TGTGCCTGGAGTGTAGCGGGAGGCCCTGGCGGGACC. It yields the protein CAWSVAGGPGGT. The whole CDR3 reads CAWSVAGGPGGTQYF.

The CDR3 sequence: CASSISSGVGGQYF. The CDR3 bases that were read are TGTGCCAGTAGTATCAGTTCGGGAGTAGGGGGT. The rearrangement links TRBV19 to TRBJ2-4, with D perhaps TRBD1 or TRBD2 (6 bases each). The missing CDR3 end, 3 residues past where the read stops, is filled in from the germline J gene. The CDR3 spans 14 residues. In germline, CDR1 is LNHDA, CDR2 SQIVND (reference sequence).

On this clone itself: The CDR3 is cut off 3 residues early in the read; its end comes from the germline J gene. The chain is built from TRBV5-1 and TRBJ2-3, with TRBD2 matching 14 bases. The CDR3 spans 18 residues. CDR1 and CDR2 (germline): SGHRS, YFSETQ. The J segment lost 8 bases and the V segment lost 2 bases, leaving 13 bases of the junction unmatched. The CDR3 region is CASSLYTLTSGRAFTQYF. CDR3 DNA (partial): TGCGCCAGCAGCTTATACACCCTGACTAGCGGGAGGGCCTTTACG.

Points on this clone: The read finishes 3 residues shy of the CDR3 end, and the germline J gene is used to complete it. The chain employs TRBV20-1 and TRBJ2-1, with D hard to call. Trimming took off 3 bases at V and 3 bases at J, with 12 bases between the two ends. Germline V CDR1 and CDR2: DFQATT, SNEGSKA (reference sequence). The CDR3 length is 14 residues. CDR3 DNA (partial): TGCAGTGCTAGCTACAGAGGAGACTACAATGAG. Its translation is CSASYRGDYNE. The CDR3 as a whole reads CSASYRGDYNEQFF.

The sequenced part of the CDR3 DNA is TGTGCCAGCTCATCCCTAAAAGAACGGACAGGGAGTCCCTACGAC. Its translation is CASSSLKERTGSPYD. The full CDR3 protein is CASSSLKERTGSPYDYTF. This chain uses TRBV18 with TRBJ1-2; TRBD1 agrees at 8 bases. The read ends 3 residues early relative to the CDR3; the germline J gene fills the gap. Germline CDR1 reads KGHSH; CDR2 reads LQKENI. The CDR3 has 18 residues. The complete variable domain, with remaining parts taken from reference TRBV18 and TRBJ1-2, reads NAGVMQNPRHLVRRRGQEARLRCSPMKGHSHVYWYRQLPEEGLKFMVYLQKENIIDESGMPKERFSAEFPKEGPSILRIQQVVRGDSAAYFCASSSLKERTGSPYDYTFGSGTRLTVV.

For this clone: The read halts 3 residues ahead of the CDR3 end, with the missing end drawn from the germline J gene. The V gene is TRBV6-1, the J gene TRBJ2-2, with TRBD2 matching over 7 bases. Germline V gene lookup returns CDR1 MNHNS and CDR2 SASEGT. CDR3 length: 15 residues. Trimming cost V 6 bases and J 5 bases; bases outside gene matches: 9. The CDR3 bases that were read are TGTGCCAGCAGGGAACTAGCGCTGGGAACCGGGGAG. It is translated as CASRELALGTGE. The whole CDR3 protein reads CASRELALGTGELFF.

The part of the CDR3 DNA that was read is TGTGCCAGCAGACCCGGGACAGGGGGGAATCAGCCC. Its protein is CASRPGTGGNQP. The full CDR3 protein reads CASRPGTGGNQPQHF. V and J are TRBV2 and TRBJ1-5; TRBD1 matches at 11 bases. Sequencing ends 3 residues short of the CDR3 end; the germline J gene provides the rest. The CDR3 length is 15 residues. Germline CDR1 reads SNHLY; CDR2 reads FYNNEI. J was trimmed by 4 bases and V by 6 bases; bases with no gene match: 5.

A remark on this clone: The DNA ends 3 residues before the CDR3 does, and the rest of the CDR3 is filled in from the germline J gene. Other DNA sequences of this sample code for an identical CDR3. The rearrangement links TRBV7-9 to TRBJ1-1, with D possibly being TRBD1 (6 bases). The CDR3 is 14 amino acids. Germline V gives CDR1 SEHNR, CDR2 FQNEAQ (reference sequence). CDR3 protein: CASSFGLAGETAFF. The sequenced part of the CDR3 DNA is TGTGCCAGCAGCTTTGGGCTAGCAGGGGAGACC.

Details on this clone: From the germline J gene comes the end of the CDR3, since the read stops 3 residues before it. V is TRBV19 and J is TRBJ1-2; weak D call: TRBD1 (6 bases). CDR1 LNHDA and CDR2 SQIVND come from the germline V gene (reference sequence). CDR3 length: 15 residues. The CDR3 DNA, read in part, is TGTGCCAGTAGTATTTTCGAGGGGACATCCAATGAC. It specifies CASSIFEGTSND. The full CDR3 protein is CASSIFEGTSNDYTF. Variable domain in full (rest from reference TRBV19 and TRBJ1-2): DGGITQSPKYLFRKEGQNVTLSCEQNLNHDAMYWYRQDPGQGLRLIYYSQIVNDFQKGDIAEGYSVSREKKESFPLTVTSAQKNPTAFYLCASSIFEGTSNDYTFGSGTRLTVV.

Comment on this clone: The read halts 3 residues ahead of the CDR3 end, with the missing end drawn from the germline J gene. The gene calls are TRBV5-1 and TRBJ2-5, with 7 bases identical to TRBD2. The trim removed 0 bases at V and 1 base at J, leaving 9 bases unmatched. The CDR3 is made up of 17 amino acids. Germline V gives CDR1 SGHRS, CDR2 YFSETQ. Here the CDR3 reads CASSLAGGRGAQETQYF. The DNA read from the CDR3 is TGCGCCAGCAGCTTGGCGGGGGGAAGAGGAGCCCAAGAGACC.

As concerns this clone: The CDR3 goes on 3 residues after the read ends, and that part is filled in from the germline J gene. The J gene is TRBJ2-5, the V gene TRBV18; D is possibly TRBD2 (5 bases). V was trimmed by 2 bases and J by 1 base, leaving 11 bases between them. Germline CDR1 is KGHSH and CDR2 is LQKENI. This CDR3 is built from 15 residues. CDR3 bases read: TGTGCCAGCTCACCAATGGCGGGCGCCCAAGAGACC. Translation: CASSPMAGAQET. The complete CDR3 sequence is CASSPMAGAQETQYF.

A remark on this clone: The read ends 3 residues before the CDR3 terminus; that terminus is restored from the germline J gene. The chain couples TRBV19 to TRBJ1-2; D unresolved. Trimming left V 7 bases short and J 2 bases short, with 11 bases between. Germline V gene sequence: CDR1 LNHDA, CDR2 SQIVND (reference sequence). This CDR3 spans 13 amino acids. CDR3 in amino acids: CASTGGVNYGYTF. CDR3 DNA, as far as it was read: TGTGCCAGTACGGGCGGGGTAAACTATGGC.

A remark on this clone: The read halts 3 residues ahead of the CDR3 end, with the missing end drawn from the germline J gene. This rearrangement joins TRBV20-1 to TRBJ2-1; 10 bases line up with TRBD1. This CDR3 region has 14 residues. The germline CDR1 and CDR2 sequences are DFQATT and SNEGSKA (reference sequence). Losses at the gene ends were 6 bases for V and 4 bases for J; bases not matched to a gene: 6. The CDR3 protein is CSARRDRGYNEQFF. The sequenced part of the CDR3 DNA is TGCAGTGCCCGTCGGGACAGGGGATACAATGAG.

Concerning this clone itself: The read is 3 residues too short to cover the CDR3 end, so that end is filled in from the germline J gene. J is TRBJ1-1 and V is TRBV10-3; D is possibly TRBD1 (6 bases). CDR3 length equals 14 residues. V was cut by 11 bases and J by 5 bases, with 21 bases left in between. Looked up from germline, CDR1 is ENHRY and CDR2 is SYGVKD. The CDR3 is CAAKGGGASTEAFF. The part of the CDR3 DNA that was read is TGTGCCGCCAAAGGCGGGGGGGCCAGTACTGAA.

As concerns this clone: Read sequence stops 3 residues before the CDR3 end, and the germline J gene provides the missing end. The chain links TRBV30 to TRBJ1-2; 7 positions agree with TRBD1. Germline CDR1 GTSNPN, CDR2 SVGIG (reference sequence). The CDR3 has 14 residues. The V and J ends lost 2 bases and 2 bases, in that order; junction bases with no gene match: 5. The covered CDR3 bases are TGTGCCTGGAGTATAATGGGACAGAACTATGGC. Translation gives CAWSIMGQNYG. The entire CDR3 is CAWSIMGQNYGYTF.

Of note for this clone: The read ends 3 residues before the CDR3 terminus; that terminus is restored from the germline J gene. The chain combines TRBV5-4 with TRBJ2-7; 12 nucleotides line up with TRBD2. V dropped 4 bases and J dropped 5; count of bases not matched to a gene: 7. This CDR3 region has 15 residues. CDR1 and CDR2 from the germline V gene are SGHNT and YYREEE (reference sequence). The CDR3 sequence is CASSKGLAGIDEQYF. CDR3 DNA, as far as it was read: TGTGCCAGCAGCAAAGGACTAGCGGGAATCGACGAG.

With respect to this clone: Sequencing ends 3 residues short of the CDR3 end; the germline J gene provides the rest. The V call is TRBV28, the J call TRBJ1-5; D gene unclear. Trimming took 7 bases from V and 0 from J, leaving 16 bases between them. Germline V CDR1 and CDR2: MDHEN, SYDVKM. The length of the CDR3 is 16 residues. The CDR3 sequence: CASTLRATGSNQPQHF. CDR3 bases read: TGTGCCAGCACCCTGAGGGCCACCGGTAGCAATCAGCCC.

A word on this clone: The CDR3 extends 3 residues past the end of the read, so its final part is completed from the germline J gene. The chain carries TRBV5-6 and TRBJ2-5, with D perhaps matching TRBD2 (7 bases). This CDR3 spans 14 amino acids. Germline V CDR1 and CDR2: SGHDT, YYEEEE. V lost 6 bases to trimming and J lost 5 bases, with 17 bases between them. The CDR3: CASTWAGAWETQYF. The DNA read from the CDR3 is TGTGCCAGCACATGGGCGGGGGCTTGGGAGACC.

On this clone itself: Read data end 3 residues before the CDR3 end; the end is taken from the germline J gene. The chain has TRBV18 and TRBJ1-2, with D perhaps TRBD1 (5 bases). The germline gives CDR1 KGHSH, CDR2 LQKENI. The CDR3 loop spans 13 amino acids. CDR3 bases read: TGTGCCAGCTCACCAATCCCCCAGGGCGAC. This gives the protein CASSPIPQGD. In full, the CDR3 reads CASSPIPQGDYTF.